Below, one T cell receptor beta chain is given with its context. This sample was taken from a study of T cell changes during pregnancy in multiple sclerosis. The CDR3 consists of 13 residues. Losses at the gene ends were 9 bases for V and 6 bases for J; bases not matched to a gene: 8. From germline, CDR1 is MNHEY and CDR2 SVGAGI. Libraries were prepared by immunoSEQ multiplex PCR; TCRdb keeps only in-frame clonotypes and omits some of them. The table records 65,000 to 85,000 clones, 85% to 90% of them present only once. The sample consisted of peripheral blood, taken after pregnancy. The TCR sequence derives from a female donor in good health, enrolled as a control in a pregnancy study. This rearrangement joins TRBV6-5 to TRBJ2-7, with 10 bases lining up with TRBD1. CDR3 sequence reads: CASLGTGAFEQYF. The CDR3 region has the DNA TGTGCCAGTCTAGGGACAGGGGCATTCGAGCAGTACTTC.